This T cell receptor beta chain is drawn from a study of control samples from healthy donors and cancer patients. The repertoire was sequenced with immunoSEQ multiplex PCR; TCRdb's copy has only in-frame clones and lacks some. The sample lists about 140,000 clones, around 90% occurring once. Germline V gives CDR1 LNHNV, CDR2 YYDKDF (reference sequence). This CDR3 is built from 16 residues. V gave up 3 bases and J gave up 5 bases; unmatched junction bases: 7. This clonotype was sampled from a man younger than 40 in good health. Input material: blood. This chain joins TRBV15 and TRBJ2-3; TRBD2 matches at 11 bases. The CDR3 protein is CATSSSGRALGDTQYF. The CDR3 coding sequence is TGTGCCACCAGCAGTAGCGGGAGGGCCTTGGGAGATACGCAGTATTTT.